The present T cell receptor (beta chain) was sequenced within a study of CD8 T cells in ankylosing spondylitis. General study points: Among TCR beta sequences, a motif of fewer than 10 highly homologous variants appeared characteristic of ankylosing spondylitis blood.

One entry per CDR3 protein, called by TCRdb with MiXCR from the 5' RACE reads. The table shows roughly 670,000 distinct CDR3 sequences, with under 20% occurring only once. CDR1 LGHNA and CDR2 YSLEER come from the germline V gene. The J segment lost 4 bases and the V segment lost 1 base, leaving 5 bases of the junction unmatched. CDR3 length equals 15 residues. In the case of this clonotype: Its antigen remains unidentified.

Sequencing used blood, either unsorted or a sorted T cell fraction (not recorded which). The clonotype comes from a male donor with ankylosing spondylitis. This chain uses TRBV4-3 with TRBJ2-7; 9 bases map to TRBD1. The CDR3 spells CASSQVGQGRYEQYF. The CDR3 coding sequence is TGCGCCAGCAGCCAAGTGGGACAGGGAAGGTACGAGCAGTACTTC.